The present entry profiles one T cell receptor beta chain with its context. This sample was included in a study of blood T cells in healthy people across ages. CDR3 length: 12 amino acids. Trimming took off 5 bases at V and 0 bases at J, with 8 bases between the two ends. Germline loops: CDR1 DFQATT, CDR2 SNEGSKA (reference sequence). It was with a sample-barcoded 5' primer and a J-beta primer mix that a second PCR of roughly 6 to 12 cycles was run. Each cDNA molecule was tagged by a template-switch adaptor with 12 random nucleotides. TCRdb independently ran MiXCR on the 5' RACE reads; one entry per CDR3 protein. This sample has about 1,400,000 distinct CDR3 sequences, with about 40% found just once.

The genes are TRBV20-1 and TRBJ2-7; tentative D call: TRBD1 (5 bases). This sequence was found in a woman aged 18-30 years in good health. Source material: blood. CDR3 bases: TGCAGTGCTCAACAGGTCTCCTACGAGCAGTACTTC. It translates to CSAQQVSYEQYF.